Given below is one T cell receptor (beta chain) in context. This specimen belongs to a study of blood T cells in healthy people across ages. This CDR3 region has 13 residues. The germline gives CDR1 SGHRS, CDR2 YFSETQ. The V gene end was trimmed by 5 bases and the J gene end by 8 bases; junction bases not matched to a gene: 9. Alongside a J-beta primer mix, a sample-barcoded 5' primer served in a second PCR lasting about 7 to 12 cycles. TCRdb reanalysed the 5' RACE reads using MiXCR and keeps one entry per CDR3 protein. The table lists about 900,000 distinct CDR3 sequences, around two thirds of them singletons.

The V and J genes are TRBV5-1 and TRBJ1-2; 7 bases fit TRBD1. The clonotype originates from a man aged 25-45 years in good health. What was sequenced was blood. The CDR3 DNA sequence: TGCGCCAGCAGTTTCGACAGGGAGCGAGGCTACACCTTC. Translated, it gives CASSFDRERGYTF.